This T cell receptor beta chain is from a study of blood T cell repertoires in COVID-19. About the study: Samples representing acute and convalescent COVID-19 were sourced from the United States, Italy and Spain.

The germline CDR1 and CDR2 sequences are SNHLY and FYNNEI. The CDR3 consists of 15 residues. V was shortened by 3 bases and J by 1 base, with 12 bases between the two germline ends. In the authors' workflow: Nucleated cell number was recorded as an estimate derived from reference gene primer amplification. Sequencing was performed with immunoSEQ multiplex PCR; in TCRdb, only in-frame clones are kept and a portion is missing. From that table come the V and J calls and clone size; the DNA was used to work out D and trimming. The table has 50,000 to 55,000 clones, approximately 89% seen once. The sequenced material came from peripheral blood. V is TRBV2 and J is TRBJ2-5, with D possibly being TRBD1 (6 bases). The receptor was isolated from a man between 60 and 75 years old with acute or convalescent COVID-19. As DNA, the CDR3 is TGTGCCAGCAGTGAGATACAGGGCCGCCAAGAGACCCAGTACTTC. Translation gives CASSEIQGRQETQYF.